This T cell receptor beta chain was recorded in a study of cytomegalovirus exposure and HLA in healthy donors. Overall study: The 130 or so validation repertoires used a platform that matched the one used for the approximately 670 first-cohort repertoires, as a later analysis reported. Whole-study results and caveats: According to a subsequent analysis, TCR clusters from the first cohort were inclined to appear together in the 130 or so validation repertoires. Most TCR sequences proved rare, with some public TCRs found in many donors.

As to this clone: Its antigen is currently unknown.

Some clones are missing from TCRdb's copy, which holds only in-frame ones; the method was immunoSEQ multiplex PCR. The sample has about 220,000 clones, around 90% seen once. The origin of this receptor is a woman between 18 and 29 years old in good health and CMV-seronegative. Material: PBMCs.

The CDR3 DNA follows: TGTGCCAGCAGCTTAGCGGCAGGGGGAAGTGAAAAACTGTTTTTT. Protein product: CASSLAAGGSEKLFF. V usage is TRBV7-9 and J usage is TRBJ1-4; TRBD1 agrees at 7 bases. The germline CDR1 and CDR2 sequences are SEHNR and FQNEAQ (reference sequence). The CDR3 covers 15 residues. The ends lost 0 bases at V and 7 bases at J; junction bases unmatched: 5.